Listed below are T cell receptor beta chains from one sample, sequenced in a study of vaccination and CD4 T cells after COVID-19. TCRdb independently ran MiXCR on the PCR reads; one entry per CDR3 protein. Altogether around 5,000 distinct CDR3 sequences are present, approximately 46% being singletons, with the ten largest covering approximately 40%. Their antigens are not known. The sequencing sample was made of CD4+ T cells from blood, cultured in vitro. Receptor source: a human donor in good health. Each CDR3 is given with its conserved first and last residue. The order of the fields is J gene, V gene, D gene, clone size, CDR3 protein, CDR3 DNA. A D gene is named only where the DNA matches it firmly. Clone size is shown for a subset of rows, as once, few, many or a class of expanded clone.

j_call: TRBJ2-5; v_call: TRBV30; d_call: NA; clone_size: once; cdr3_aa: CASGQDTHQTQYF; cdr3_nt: TGTGCCAGTGGGCAGGACACTCACCAGACCCAGTACTTC
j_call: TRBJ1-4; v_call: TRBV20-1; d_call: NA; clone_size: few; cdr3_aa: CSARLEVTNEKLFF; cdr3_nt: TGCAGTGCTAGGTTGGAGGTAACTAATGAAAAACTGTTTTTT
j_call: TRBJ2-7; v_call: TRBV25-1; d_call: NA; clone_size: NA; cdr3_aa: CASSEYSYEQYF; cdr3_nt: TGTGCCAGCAGTGAATATTCCTACGAGCAGTACTTC
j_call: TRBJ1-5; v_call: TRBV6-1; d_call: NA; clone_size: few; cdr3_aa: CASRSVAQPQHF; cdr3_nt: TGTGCCAGCAGGAGTGTTGCTCAGCCCCAGCATTTT
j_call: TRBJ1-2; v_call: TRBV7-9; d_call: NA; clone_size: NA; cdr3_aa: CASSLGEGTYGYTF; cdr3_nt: TGTGCCAGCAGCTTAGGAGAGGGCACCTATGGCTACACCTTC
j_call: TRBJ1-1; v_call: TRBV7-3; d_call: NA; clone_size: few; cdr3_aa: CASSPRVGMNTEAFF; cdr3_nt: TGTGCCAGCAGCCCCCGGGTGGGAATGAACACTGAAGCTTTCTTT
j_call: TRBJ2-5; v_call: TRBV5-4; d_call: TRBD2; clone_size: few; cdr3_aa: CASSRGTSGEETQYF; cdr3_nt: TGTGCCAGCAGCCGAGGGACTAGCGGGGAAGAGACCCAGTACTTC
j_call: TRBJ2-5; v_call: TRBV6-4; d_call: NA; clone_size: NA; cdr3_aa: CASSPEGGETQYF; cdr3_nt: TGTGCCAGCAGCCCCGAGGGTGGGGAGACCCAGTACTTC
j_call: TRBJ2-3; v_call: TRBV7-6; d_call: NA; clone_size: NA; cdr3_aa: CASSLAGEVNTQYF; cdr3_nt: TGTGCCAGCAGCTTAGCGGGCGAGGTAAATACGCAGTATTTT
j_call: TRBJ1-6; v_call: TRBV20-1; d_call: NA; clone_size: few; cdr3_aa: CSASSRTGSNSPLHF; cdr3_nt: TGCAGTGCTAGTAGTAGAACAGGGTCAAATTCACCCCTCCACTTT
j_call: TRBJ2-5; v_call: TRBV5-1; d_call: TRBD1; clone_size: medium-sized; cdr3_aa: CASSPGTGGMETQYF; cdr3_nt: TGCGCCAGCAGCCCCGGGACAGGGGGCATGGAGACCCAGTACTTC
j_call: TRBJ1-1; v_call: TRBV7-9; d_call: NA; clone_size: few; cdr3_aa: CASQVVTEAFF; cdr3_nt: TGTGCCAGCCAGGTCGTCACTGAAGCTTTCTTT
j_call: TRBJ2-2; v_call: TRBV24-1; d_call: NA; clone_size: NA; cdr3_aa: CATSDPGRNTGELFF; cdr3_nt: TGTGCCACCAGTGACCCTGGACGGAACACCGGGGAGCTGTTTTTT
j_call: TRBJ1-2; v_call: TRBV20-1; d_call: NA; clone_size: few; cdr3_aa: CSASATGVSYGYTF; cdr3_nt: TGCAGTGCTAGTGCGACGGGGGTTTCTTATGGCTACACCTTC
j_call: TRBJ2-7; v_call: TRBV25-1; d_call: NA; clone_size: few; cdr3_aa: CASTRIGSDYEQYF; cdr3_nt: TGTGCCAGCACCCGAATCGGATCTGATTACGAGCAGTACTTC
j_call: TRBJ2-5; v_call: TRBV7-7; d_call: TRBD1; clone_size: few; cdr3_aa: CASSLTGTKETQYF; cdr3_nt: TGTGCCAGCAGCTTGACAGGGACGAAAGAGACCCAGTACTTC
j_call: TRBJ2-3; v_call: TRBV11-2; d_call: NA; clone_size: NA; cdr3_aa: CASSATLADTQYF; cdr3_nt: TGTGCCAGCAGCGCCACATTGGCAGATACGCAGTATTTT
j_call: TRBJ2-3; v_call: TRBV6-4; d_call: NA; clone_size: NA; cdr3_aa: CASSATPPDTQYF; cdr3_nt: TGTGCCAGCAGTGCGACCCCCCCAGATACGCAGTATTTT
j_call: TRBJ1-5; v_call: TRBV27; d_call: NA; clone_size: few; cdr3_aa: CASSLKPYTGNQNQPQHF; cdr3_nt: TGTGCCAGCAGTTTGAAGCCCTATACAGGGAACCAGAATCAGCCCCAGCATTTT
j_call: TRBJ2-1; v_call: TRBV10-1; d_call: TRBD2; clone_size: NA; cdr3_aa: CASSEGRGEGNEQFF; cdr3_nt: TGCGCCAGCAGTGAGGGGCGGGGGGAGGGCAATGAGCAGTTCTTC
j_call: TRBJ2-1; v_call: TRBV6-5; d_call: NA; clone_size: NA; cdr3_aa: CASSYDRGSYNEQFF; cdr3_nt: TGTGCCAGCAGTTACGACAGAGGCTCCTACAATGAGCAGTTCTTC
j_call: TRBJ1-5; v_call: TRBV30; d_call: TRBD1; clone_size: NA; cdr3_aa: CAWSQGVLHQPQHF; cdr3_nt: TGTGCCTGGAGCCAGGGGGTGCTACATCAGCCCCAGCATTTT
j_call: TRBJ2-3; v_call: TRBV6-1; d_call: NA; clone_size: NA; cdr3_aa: CASSGGHTDTQYF; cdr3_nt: TGTGCCAGCAGCGGGGGGCACACAGATACGCAGTATTTT
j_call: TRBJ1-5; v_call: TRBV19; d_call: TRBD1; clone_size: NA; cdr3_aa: CASSFLDRGNQPQHF; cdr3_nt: TGTGCCAGTAGTTTCCTCGACAGGGGCAATCAGCCCCAGCATTTT
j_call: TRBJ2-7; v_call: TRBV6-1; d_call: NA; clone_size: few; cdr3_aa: CASSPSGSYEQYF; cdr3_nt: TGTGCCAGCAGTCCCTCCGGGTCCTACGAGCAGTACTTC
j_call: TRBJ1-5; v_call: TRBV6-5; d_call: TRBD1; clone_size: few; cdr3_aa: CASSYGTGGQPQHF; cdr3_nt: TGTGCCAGCAGTTACGGGACAGGGGGGCAGCCCCAGCATTTT
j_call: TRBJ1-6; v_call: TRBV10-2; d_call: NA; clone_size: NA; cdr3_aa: CASSEQGPWGSPLHF; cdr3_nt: TGCGCCAGCAGTGAGCAGGGGCCATGGGGATCACCCCTCCACTTT
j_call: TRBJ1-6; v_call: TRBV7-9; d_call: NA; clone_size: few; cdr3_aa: CASSLKGSPLHF; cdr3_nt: TGTGCCAGCAGCTTAAAGGGTTCACCCCTCCACTTT
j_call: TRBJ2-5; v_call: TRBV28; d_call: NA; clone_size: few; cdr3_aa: CASSSETQYF; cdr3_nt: TGTGCCAGCAGTTCAGAGACCCAGTACTTC
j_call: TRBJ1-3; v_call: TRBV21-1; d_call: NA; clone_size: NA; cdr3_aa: CASIIPPGQSSYF; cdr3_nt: TGTGCCAGCATAATACCTCCGGGACAGTCCTCATATTTT
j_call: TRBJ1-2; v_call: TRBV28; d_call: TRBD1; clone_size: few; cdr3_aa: CASRSTGTHYGYTF; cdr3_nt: TGTGCCAGCAGATCGACAGGGACGCACTATGGCTACACCTTC
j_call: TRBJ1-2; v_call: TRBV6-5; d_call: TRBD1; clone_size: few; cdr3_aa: CASSYRTGKNGYTF; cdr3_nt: TGTGCCAGCAGTTATCGGACAGGAAAAAATGGCTACACCTTC
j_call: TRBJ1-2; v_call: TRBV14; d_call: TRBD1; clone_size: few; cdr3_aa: CASSLEQGYGGYTF; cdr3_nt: TGTGCCAGCAGCCTAGAACAGGGGTATGGTGGCTACACCTTC
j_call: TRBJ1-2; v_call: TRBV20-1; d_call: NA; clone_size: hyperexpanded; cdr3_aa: CSVTGDFYGYTF; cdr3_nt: TGCAGTGTCACCGGGGACTTCTATGGCTACACCTTC
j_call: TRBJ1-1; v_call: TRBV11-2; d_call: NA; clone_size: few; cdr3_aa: CASTHSGNTEAFF; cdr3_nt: TGTGCCAGCACGCATTCGGGGAACACTGAAGCTTTCTTT
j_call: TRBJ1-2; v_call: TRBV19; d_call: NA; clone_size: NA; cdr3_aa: CASSLTDLYGYTF; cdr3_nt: TGTGCCAGTAGCTTGACAGACCTCTATGGCTACACCTTC
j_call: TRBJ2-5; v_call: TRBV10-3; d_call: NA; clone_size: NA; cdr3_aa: CAISERGPETQYF; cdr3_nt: TGTGCCATCAGTGAGCGGGGGCCTGAGACCCAGTACTTC
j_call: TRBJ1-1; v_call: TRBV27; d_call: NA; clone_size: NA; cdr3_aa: CASSSPGGSTEAFF; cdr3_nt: TGTGCCAGCAGTTCCCCGGGGGGTTCCACTGAAGCTTTCTTT
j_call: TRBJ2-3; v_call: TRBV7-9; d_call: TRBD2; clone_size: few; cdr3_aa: CASSLRASGVGDTQYF; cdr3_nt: TGTGCCAGCAGCTTAAGGGCTAGCGGGGTGGGAGATACGCAGTATTTT
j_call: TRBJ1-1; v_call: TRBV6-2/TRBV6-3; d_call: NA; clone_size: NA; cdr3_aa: CASSRLPVGAETEAFF; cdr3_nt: TGTGCCAGCAGTCGACTACCCGTTGGGGCAGAAACTGAAGCTTTCTTT
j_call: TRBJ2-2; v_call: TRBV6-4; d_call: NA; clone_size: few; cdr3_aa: CASRKGWNTGELFF; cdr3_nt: TGTGCCAGCAGGAAGGGTTGGAACACCGGGGAGCTGTTTTTT
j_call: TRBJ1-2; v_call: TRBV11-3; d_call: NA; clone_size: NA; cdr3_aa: CASTLEVGPTYGYTF; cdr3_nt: TGTGCCAGCACCTTAGAAGTCGGACCTACCTATGGCTACACCTTC
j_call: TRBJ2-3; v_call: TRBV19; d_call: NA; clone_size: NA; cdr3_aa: CASSKTSTDTQYF; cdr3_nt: TGTGCCAGTAGTAAGACTAGCACAGATACGCAGTATTTT
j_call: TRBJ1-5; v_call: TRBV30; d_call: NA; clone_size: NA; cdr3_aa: CAWRDGEQPQHF; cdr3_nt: TGTGCCTGGAGGGACGGGGAGCAGCCCCAGCATTTT
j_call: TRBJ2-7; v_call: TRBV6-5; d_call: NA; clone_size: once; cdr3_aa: CASSYSLLVSPYEQYF; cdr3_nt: TGTGCCAGCAGTTACTCGTTACTAGTTTCGCCCTACGAGCAGTACTTC
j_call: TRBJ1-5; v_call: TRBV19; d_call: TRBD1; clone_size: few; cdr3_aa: CASSIWTGGIQPQHF; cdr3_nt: TGTGCCAGTAGTATATGGACAGGGGGCATTCAGCCCCAGCATTTT
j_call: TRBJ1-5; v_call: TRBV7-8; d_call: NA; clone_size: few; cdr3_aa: CASSPWGTLYQPQHF; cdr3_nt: TGTGCCAGCAGCCCCTGGGGGACACTTTATCAGCCCCAGCATTTT
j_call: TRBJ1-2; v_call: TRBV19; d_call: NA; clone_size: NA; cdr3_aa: CASSTRQANYGYTF; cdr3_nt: TGTGCCAGTAGTACCCGACAGGCTAACTATGGCTACACCTTC
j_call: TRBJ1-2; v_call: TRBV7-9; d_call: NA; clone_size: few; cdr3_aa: CASSLDEDSTF; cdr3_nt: TGTGCCAGCAGCTTAGATGAGGATTCCACCTTC
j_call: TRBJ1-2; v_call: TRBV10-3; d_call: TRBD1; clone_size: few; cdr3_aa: CAIRPGQDNYGYTF; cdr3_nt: TGTGCCATCAGGCCGGGACAGGATAACTATGGCTACACCTTC
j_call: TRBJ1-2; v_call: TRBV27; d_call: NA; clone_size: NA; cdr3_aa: CASSSGKTNYGYTF; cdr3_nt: TGTGCCAGCAGTTCTGGCAAGACTAACTATGGCTACACCTTC